The clone carrying this T cell receptor (beta chain) was detected ten times or more. What was amplified from RNA transcripts were TCR beta CDR3 regions. In the first-round RT-PCR of the TCR CDR3, the HTBI primer set was used. TCRdb analysed the multiplex PCR reads with MiXCR anew, one entry per CDR3 protein. The data contain roughly 570,000 distinct CDR3 sequences, about 15% of them seen just once; the ten biggest clones take up about 7%. The sample is drawn from a study of T cells in Graves' hyperthyroidism and ophthalmopathy. Material for sequencing was blood. This TCR was sampled from a woman younger than 45 with Graves' hyperthyroidism.

Here the CDR3 reads CASSGDRGRLGEQYF. The CDR3 region has the DNA TGTGCCAGCAGTGGGGACAGGGGAAGGTTAGGCGAGCAGTACTTC. This chain links TRBV12-3 or TRBV12-4 with TRBJ2-7; TRBD1 matches 10 bases. V was pared by 5 bases and J by 6 bases, with 10 bases of the junction left unmatched. The CDR3 has 15 residues.